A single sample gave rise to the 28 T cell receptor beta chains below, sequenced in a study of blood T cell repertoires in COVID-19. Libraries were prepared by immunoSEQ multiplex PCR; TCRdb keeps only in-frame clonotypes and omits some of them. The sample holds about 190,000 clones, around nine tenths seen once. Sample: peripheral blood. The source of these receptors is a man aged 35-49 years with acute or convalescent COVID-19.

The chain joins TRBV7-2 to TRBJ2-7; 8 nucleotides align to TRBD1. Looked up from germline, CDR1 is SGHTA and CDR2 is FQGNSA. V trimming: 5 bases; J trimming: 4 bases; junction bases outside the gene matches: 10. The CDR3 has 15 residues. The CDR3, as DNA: TGTGCCAGCAGCCCCTTCGCGGACAGGGTATACGAGCAGTACTTC. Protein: CASSPFADRVYEQYF. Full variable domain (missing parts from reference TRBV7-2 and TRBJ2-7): GAGVSQSPSNKVTEKGKDVELRCDPISGHTALYWYRQSLGQGLEFLIYFQGNSAPDKSGLPSDRFSAERTGGSVSTLTIQRTQQEDSAVYLCASSPFADRVYEQYFGPGTRLTVT.

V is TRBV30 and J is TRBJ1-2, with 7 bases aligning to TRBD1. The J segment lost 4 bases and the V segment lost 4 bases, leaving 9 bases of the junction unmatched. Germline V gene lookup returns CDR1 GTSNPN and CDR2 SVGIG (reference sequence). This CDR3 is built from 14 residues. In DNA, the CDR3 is TGTGCCTGGAAGTATCAGGCAGGGGGCTATGGCTACACCTTC. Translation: CAWKYQAGGYGYTF.

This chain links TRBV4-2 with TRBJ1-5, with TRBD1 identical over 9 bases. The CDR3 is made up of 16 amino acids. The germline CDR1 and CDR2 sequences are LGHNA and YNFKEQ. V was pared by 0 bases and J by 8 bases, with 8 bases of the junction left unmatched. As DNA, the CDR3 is TGTGCCAGCAGCCAAGAACAGGGGACAGGGAGTGAGCCCCAGCATTTT. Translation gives CASSQEQGTGSEPQHF.

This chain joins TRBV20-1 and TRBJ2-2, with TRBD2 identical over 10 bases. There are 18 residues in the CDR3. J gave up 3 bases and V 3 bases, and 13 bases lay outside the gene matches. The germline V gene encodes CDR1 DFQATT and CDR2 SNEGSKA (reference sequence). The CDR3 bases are TGCAGTGCTAGTCGGTTTCGAGCGGGGGGGCCGGACACCGGGGAGCTGTTTTTT. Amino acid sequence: CSASRFRAGGPDTGELFF.

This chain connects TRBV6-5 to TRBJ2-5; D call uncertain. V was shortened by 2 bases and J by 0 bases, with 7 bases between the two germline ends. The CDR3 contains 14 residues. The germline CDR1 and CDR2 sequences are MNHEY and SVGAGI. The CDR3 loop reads CASSYAANQETQYF. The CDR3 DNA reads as TGTGCCAGCAGTTACGCGGCTAACCAAGAGACCCAGTACTTC.

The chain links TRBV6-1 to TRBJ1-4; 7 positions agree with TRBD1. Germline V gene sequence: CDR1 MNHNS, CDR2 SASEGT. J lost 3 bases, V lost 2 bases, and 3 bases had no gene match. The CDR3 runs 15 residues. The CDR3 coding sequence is TGTGCCAGCAGTGAATGGGACAGAGCTAATGAAAAACTGTTTTTT. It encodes CASSEWDRANEKLFF.

The CDR3 bases are TGTGCCAGCAGAGGGATTCCAGGGTACGCAGATACGCAGTATTTT. This encodes CASRGIPGYADTQYF. The chain employs TRBV6-5 and TRBJ2-3, with a weak D call TRBD1 (5 bases). Trimming shortened V by 6 bases and J by 4 bases, and 17 bases separated the two germline ends. The length of the CDR3 is 15 residues. Germline-derived CDR1 and CDR2 are MNHEY and SVGAGI.

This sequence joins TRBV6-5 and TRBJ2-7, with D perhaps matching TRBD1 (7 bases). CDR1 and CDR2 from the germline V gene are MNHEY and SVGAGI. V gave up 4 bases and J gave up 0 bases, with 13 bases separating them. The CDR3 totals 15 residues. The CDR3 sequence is CASSSGGDSSYEQYF. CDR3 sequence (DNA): TGTGCCAGCAGTTCTGGCGGGGACAGCTCCTACGAGCAGTACTTC.

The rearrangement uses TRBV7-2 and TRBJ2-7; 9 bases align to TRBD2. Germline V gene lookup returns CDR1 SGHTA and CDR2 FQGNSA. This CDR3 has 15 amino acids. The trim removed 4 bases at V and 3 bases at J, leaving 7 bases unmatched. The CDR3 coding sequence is TGTGCCAGCAGCTCGCGGGGGGGCAATCTCTACGAGCAGTACTTC. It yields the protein CASSSRGGNLYEQYF.

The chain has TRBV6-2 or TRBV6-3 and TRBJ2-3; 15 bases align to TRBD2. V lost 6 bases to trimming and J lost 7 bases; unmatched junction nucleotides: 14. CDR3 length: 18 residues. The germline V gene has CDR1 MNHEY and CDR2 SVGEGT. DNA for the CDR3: TGTGCCAGCAGCTTAGCTCCAGGACTAGCGGGGGGGCAATATACGCAGTATTTT. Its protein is CASSLAPGLAGGQYTQYF.

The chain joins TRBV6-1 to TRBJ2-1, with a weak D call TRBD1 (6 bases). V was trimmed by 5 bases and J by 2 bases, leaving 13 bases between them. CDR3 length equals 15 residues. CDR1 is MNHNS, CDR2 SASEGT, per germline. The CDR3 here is CASSRDRTPYNEQFF. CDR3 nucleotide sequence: TGTGCCAGCAGTCGCGACAGGACCCCCTACAATGAGCAGTTCTTC.

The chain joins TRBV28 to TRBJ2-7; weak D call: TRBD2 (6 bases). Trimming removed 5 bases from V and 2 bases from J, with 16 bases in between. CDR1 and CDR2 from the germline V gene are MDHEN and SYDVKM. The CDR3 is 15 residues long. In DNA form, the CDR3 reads TGTGCCAGCAGTCCCCTAGGAGGGGCGACCTACGAGCAGTACTTC. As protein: CASSPLGGATYEQYF.

CDR3 residues: CATRRARGAVDEQYF. CDR3 sequence (DNA): TGTGCCACCAGGAGGGCCCGGGGGGCCGTAGACGAGCAGTACTTC. V is TRBV15 and J is TRBJ2-7; D is possibly TRBD2 (7 bases). V gave up 6 bases and J gave up 5 bases, with 20 bases separating them. This CDR3 region has 15 residues. The germline V gene encodes CDR1 LNHNV and CDR2 YYDKDF (reference sequence).

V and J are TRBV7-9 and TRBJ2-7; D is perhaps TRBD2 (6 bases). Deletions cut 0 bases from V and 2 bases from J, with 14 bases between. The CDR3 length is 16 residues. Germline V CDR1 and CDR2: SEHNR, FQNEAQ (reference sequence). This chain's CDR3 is CASSLAEGLLAYEQYF. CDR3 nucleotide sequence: TGTGCCAGCAGCTTAGCCGAGGGACTCTTGGCCTACGAGCAGTACTTC.

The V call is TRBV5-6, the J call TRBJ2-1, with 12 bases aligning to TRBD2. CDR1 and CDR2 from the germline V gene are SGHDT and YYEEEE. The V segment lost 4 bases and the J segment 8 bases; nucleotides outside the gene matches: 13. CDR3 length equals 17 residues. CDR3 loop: CASSLRTSGTRVDEQFF. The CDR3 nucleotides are TGTGCCAGCAGCCTTCGGACTAGCGGGACCAGAGTCGATGAGCAGTTCTTC.

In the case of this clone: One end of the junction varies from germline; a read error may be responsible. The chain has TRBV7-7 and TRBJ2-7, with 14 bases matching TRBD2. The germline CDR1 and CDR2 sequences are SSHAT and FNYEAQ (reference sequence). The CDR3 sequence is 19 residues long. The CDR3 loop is CASSLDAGLAGDDVYEQYF. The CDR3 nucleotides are TGTGCTAGCAGCTTAGACGCGGGACTAGCGGGGGACGATGTCTACGAGCAGTACTTC.

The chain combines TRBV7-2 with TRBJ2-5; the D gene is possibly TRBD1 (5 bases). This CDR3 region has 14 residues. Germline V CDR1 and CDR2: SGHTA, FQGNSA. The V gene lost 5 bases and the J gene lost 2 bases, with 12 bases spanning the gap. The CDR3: CASSARQPQETQYF. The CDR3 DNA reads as TGTGCCAGCAGCGCTCGACAGCCGCAAGAGACCCAGTACTTC. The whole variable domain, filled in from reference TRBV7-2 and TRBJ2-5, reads GAGVSQSPSNKVTEKGKDVELRCDPISGHTALYWYRQSLGQGLEFLIYFQGNSAPDKSGLPSDRFSAERTGGSVSTLTIQRTQQEDSAVYLCASSARQPQETQYFGPGTRLLVL.

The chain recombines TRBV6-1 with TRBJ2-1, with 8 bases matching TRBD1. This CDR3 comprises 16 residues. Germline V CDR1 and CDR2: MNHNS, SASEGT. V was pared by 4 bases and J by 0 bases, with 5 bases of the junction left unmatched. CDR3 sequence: CASSGQGTSSYNEQFF. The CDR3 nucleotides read TGTGCCAGCAGTGGACAGGGGACAAGCTCCTACAATGAGCAGTTCTTC.

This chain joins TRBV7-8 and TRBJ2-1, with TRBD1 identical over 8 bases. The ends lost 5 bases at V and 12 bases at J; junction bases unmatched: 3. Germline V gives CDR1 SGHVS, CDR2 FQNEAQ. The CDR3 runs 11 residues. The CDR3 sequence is CASSPGTGQFF. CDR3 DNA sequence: TGTGCCAGCAGCCCCGGGACAGGGCAGTTCTTC.

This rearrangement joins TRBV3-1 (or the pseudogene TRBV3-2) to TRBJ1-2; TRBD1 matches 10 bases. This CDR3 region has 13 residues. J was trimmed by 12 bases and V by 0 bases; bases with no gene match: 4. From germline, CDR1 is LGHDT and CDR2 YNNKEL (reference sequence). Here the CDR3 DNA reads TGTGCCAGCAGCCAAGATAAGGGGACAGGGGACACCTTC. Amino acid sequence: CASSQDKGTGDTF.

The CDR3 nucleotides are TGTGCCAGCAGCTTAGGGCTAGCGGGGTACAATGAGCAGTTCTTC. Translated: CASSLGLAGYNEQFF. This chain joins TRBV7-7 and TRBJ2-1, with TRBD2 matching over 9 bases. Germline assignment: CDR1 SSHAT and CDR2 FNYEAQ (reference sequence). The ends lost 1 base at V and 4 bases at J; junction bases unmatched: 2. The CDR3 length is 15 residues.

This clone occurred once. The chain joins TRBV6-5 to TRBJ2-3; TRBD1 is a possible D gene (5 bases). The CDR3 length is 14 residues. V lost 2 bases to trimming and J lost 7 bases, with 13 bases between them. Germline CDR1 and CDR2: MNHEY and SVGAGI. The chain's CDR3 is CASSYRGAGNTQYF. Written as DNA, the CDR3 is TGTGCCAGCAGTTACAGGGGCGCAGGGAATACGCAGTATTTT.

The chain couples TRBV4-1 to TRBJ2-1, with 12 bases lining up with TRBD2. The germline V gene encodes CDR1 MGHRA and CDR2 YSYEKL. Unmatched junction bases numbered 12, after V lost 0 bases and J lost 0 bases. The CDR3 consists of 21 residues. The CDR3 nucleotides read TGCGCCAGCAGCCAAGATCCCCCTAGCGGGGGGGGAATGAACTCCTACAATGAGCAGTTCTTC. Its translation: CASSQDPPSGGGMNSYNEQFF.

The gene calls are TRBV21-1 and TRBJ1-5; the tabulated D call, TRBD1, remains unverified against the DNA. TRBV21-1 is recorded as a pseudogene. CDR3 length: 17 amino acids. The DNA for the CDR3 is TGTGCCAGCAGCAAAGCGGGGGCAGGGACAAGCAATCAGCCCCAGCATTTT. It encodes CASSKAGAGTSNQPQHF.

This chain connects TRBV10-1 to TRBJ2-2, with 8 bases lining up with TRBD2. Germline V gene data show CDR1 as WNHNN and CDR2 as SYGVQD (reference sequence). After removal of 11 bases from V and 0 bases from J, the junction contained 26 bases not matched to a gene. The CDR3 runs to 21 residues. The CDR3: CAGSSPWGGGLPIANTGELFF. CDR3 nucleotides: TGCGCCGGGTCGTCCCCTTGGGGCGGGGGGCTCCCCATCGCGAACACCGGGGAGCTGTTTTTT.

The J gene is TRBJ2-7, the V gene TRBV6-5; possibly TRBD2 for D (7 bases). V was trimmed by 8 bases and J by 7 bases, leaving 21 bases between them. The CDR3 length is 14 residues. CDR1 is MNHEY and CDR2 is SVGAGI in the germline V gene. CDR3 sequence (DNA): TGTGCCAGCGAGGGGGGGGGCCGCGGAGGAGAGCAGTACTTC. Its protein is CASEGGGRGGEQYF.

The CDR3 region is CASSETGALGYTF. The CDR3 DNA sequence: TGTGCCAGCAGTGAAACAGGAGCCCTTGGCTACACCTTC. The chain uses TRBV25-1 and TRBJ1-2, with D possibly being TRBD1 (5 bases). Germline V CDR1 and CDR2: MGHDK, SYGVNS. The CDR3 runs 13 residues. V lost 2 bases to trimming and J lost 7 bases, with 11 bases between them.

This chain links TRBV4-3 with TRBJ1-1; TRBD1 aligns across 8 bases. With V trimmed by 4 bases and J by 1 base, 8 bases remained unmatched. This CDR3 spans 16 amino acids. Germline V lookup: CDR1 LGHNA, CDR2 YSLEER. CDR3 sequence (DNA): TGCGCCAGCAGCCTTTCGGACAGGGATTCGAACACTGAAGCTTTCTTT. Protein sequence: CASSLSDRDSNTEAFF.